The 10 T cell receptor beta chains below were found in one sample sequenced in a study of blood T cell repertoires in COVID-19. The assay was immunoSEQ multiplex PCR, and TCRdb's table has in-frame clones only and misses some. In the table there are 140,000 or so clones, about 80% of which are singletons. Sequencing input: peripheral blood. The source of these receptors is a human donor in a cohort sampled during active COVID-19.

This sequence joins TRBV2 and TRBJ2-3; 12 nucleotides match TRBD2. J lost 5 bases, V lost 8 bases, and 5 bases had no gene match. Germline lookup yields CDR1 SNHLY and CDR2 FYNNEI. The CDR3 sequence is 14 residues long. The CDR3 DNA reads TGTGCCAGCCTAGCGGGAGGGCCGGGAGATACGCAGTATTTT. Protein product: CASLAGGPGDTQYF.

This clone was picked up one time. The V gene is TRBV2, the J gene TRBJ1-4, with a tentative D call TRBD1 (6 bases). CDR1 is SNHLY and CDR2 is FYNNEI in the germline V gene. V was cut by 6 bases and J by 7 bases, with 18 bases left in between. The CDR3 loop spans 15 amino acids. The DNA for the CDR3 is TGTGCCAGCAGGGGAAGACAGGAGTTAACTGAAAAACTGTTTTTT. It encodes CASRGRQELTEKLFF.

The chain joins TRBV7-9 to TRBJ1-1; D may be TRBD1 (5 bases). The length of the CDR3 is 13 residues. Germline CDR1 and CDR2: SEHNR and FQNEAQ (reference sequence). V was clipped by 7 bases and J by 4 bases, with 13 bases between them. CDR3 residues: CASNPRQSTEAFF. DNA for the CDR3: TGTGCCAGCAACCCCCGACAGAGCACTGAAGCTTTCTTT.

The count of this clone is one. CDR3 DNA: TGTGCCAGCAGCGTCGGGACTAGCGGGTACGAGCAGTACTTC. Translated, it gives CASSVGTSGYEQYF. The rearrangement uses TRBV11-2 and TRBJ2-7; 12 nucleotides line up with TRBD2. Per germline, CDR1 SGHAT and CDR2 FQNNGV. Trimming at V came to 5 bases and at J to 4 bases, leaving 3 bases not matched to a gene. The CDR3 is 14 amino acids.

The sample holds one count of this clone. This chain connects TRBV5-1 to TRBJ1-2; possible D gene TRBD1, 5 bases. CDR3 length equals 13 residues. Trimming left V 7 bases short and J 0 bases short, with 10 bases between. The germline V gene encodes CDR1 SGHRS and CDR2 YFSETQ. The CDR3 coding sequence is TGCGCCAGCGGGACTTCCTCTAACTATGGCTACACCTTC. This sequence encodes CASGTSSNYGYTF.

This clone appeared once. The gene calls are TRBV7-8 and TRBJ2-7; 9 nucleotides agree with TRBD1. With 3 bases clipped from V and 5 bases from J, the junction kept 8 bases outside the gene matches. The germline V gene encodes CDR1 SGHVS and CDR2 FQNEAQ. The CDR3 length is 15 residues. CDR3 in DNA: TGTGCCAGCAGCTTGGACAGGGGCTTCGGAGACGAGCAGTACTTC. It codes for CASSLDRGFGDEQYF.

CDR3 nucleotide sequence: TGTGCCAGCAGTCGCCGAAGGGGGCCCAGAAGCTCCTACGAGCAGTACGTC. It translates to CASSRRRGPRSSYEQYV. The rearrangement uses TRBV6-6 and TRBJ2-7; TRBD1 matches 7 bases. This CDR3 comprises 17 residues. V was pared by 5 bases and J by 0 bases, with 13 bases of the junction left unmatched. In germline, CDR1 is MNHNY, CDR2 SVGAGI (reference sequence).

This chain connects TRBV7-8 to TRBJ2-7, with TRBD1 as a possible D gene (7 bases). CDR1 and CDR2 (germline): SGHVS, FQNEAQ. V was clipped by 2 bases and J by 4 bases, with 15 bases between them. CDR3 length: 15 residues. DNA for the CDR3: TGTGCCAGCAGCTTAACTGCGACAGGGACTTACGAGCAGTACGTC. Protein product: CASSLTATGTYEQYV.

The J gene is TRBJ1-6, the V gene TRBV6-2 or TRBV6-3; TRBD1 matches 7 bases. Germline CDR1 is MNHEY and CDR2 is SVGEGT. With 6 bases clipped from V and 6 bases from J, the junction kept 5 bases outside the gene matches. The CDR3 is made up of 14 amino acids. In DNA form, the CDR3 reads TGTGCCAGCAGCCTCACAGGGGTTAATTCACCCCTCCACTTT. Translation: CASSLTGVNSPLHF.

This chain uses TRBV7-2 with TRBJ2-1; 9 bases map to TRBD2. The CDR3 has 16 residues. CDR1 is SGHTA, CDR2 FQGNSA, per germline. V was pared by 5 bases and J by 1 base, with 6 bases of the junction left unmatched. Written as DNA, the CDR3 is TGTGCCAGCAGCGAGAGAGCGGGGGGTTCCTACAATGAGCAGTTCTTC. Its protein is CASSERAGGSYNEQFF.